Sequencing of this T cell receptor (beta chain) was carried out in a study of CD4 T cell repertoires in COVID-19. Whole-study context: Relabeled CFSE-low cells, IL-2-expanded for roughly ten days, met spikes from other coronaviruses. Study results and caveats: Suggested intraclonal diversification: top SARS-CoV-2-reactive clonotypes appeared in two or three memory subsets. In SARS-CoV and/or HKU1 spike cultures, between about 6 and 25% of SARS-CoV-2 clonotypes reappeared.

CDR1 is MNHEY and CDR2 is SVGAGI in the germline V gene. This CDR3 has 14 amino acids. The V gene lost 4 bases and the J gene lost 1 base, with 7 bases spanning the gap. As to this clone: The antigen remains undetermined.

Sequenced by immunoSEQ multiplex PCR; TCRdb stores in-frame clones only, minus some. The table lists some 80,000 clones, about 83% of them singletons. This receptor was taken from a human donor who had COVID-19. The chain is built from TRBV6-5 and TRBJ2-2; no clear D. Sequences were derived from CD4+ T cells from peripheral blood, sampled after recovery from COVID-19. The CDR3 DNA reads TGTGCCAGCAGTTTTTCCGGGAACACCGGGGAGCTGTTTTTT. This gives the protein CASSFSGNTGELFF.